There are a few counts of the clone carrying this T cell receptor (beta chain). Method: immunoSEQ multiplex PCR; TCRdb's copy keeps in-frame clones and lacks some. This sample has about 140,000 clones, with 80% to 90% found just once. V lost 2 bases to trimming and J lost 7 bases; unmatched junction nucleotides: 6. Germline V gene sequence: CDR1 SGHTA, CDR2 FQGTGA. The CDR3 is made up of 14 amino acids. The entry originates in a study of blood T cell repertoires in COVID-19. The gene calls are TRBV7-3 and TRBJ1-1; 8 nucleotides match TRBD1. The sequenced sample consisted of peripheral blood. This sequence was found in a woman aged 45 to 65 with acute or convalescent COVID-19. CDR3 in DNA: TGTGCCAGCAGCTTAGGGACAGGATCGAGTGAAGCTTTCTTT. This gives the protein CASSLGTGSSEAFF.